This T cell receptor (beta chain) was identified during a study of regulatory T cells in long-lasting Graves disease. Stated time point: newly diagnosed GD, antithyroid drugs for less than 3 months. Isolated PBMC RNA provided the starting material for the TCR library. Germline V gives CDR1 KGHSH, CDR2 LQKENI. The CDR3 totals 18 residues. Trimming took 4 bases from V and 3 from J, leaving 22 bases between them. This clonotype occurred many times. Combining iRepertoire HTBI primers with Arm-PCR of CDR3 regions, the authors built TCR beta libraries. TCRdb re-called the multiplex PCR reads with MiXCR, one entry per CDR3 protein. Of a few hundred thousand distinct CDR3 sequences detected, around a sixth appear once; the ten largest clones hold approximately 14%. The sample was also reused in another study, on T cells in Graves' hyperthyroidism and ophthalmopathy.

This clonotype was sampled from a woman aged 25-40 years with Graves disease. V and J are TRBV18 and TRBJ2-1; tentatively, D is TRBD1 or TRBD2 (5 bases each). Sequences were derived from peripheral blood mononuclear cells (PBMCs), sampled at new diagnosis, from a patient treated with antithyroid drugs. The CDR3 reads CASSQVSGAALLYNEQFF. The CDR3 region has the DNA TGTGCCAGCTCACAGGTCTCCGGGGCGGCGCTACTCTACAATGAGCAGTTCTTC.